The following is a T cell receptor (beta chain) sequence with its context. This CDR3 contains 13 residues. The V end was cut by 5 bases, the J end by 7 bases, with 12 bases between. Per germline, CDR1 LNHDA and CDR2 SQIVND (reference sequence). This record belongs to a study of blood T cell repertoires in COVID-19. Study information: Both acute and convalescent COVID-19 samples were obtained from the United States, Italy and Spain. T cells, B-cell-depleted T cells, or PBMCs supplied cDNA or gDNA.

Per the authors' pipeline: It was from reference gene primer amplification that nucleated cell counts were estimated. Clones were read by immunoSEQ multiplex PCR, and TCRdb kept only the in-frame ones, dropping some. The V and J calls and the clone size are those of that table, but D and trimming were determined from the DNA. Of 95,000 or so clones in the sample, roughly 78% were seen once. The sequence derives from a woman aged 80 or over with active or convalescent COVID-19. The material sequenced was peripheral blood. The V call is TRBV19, the J call TRBJ2-4; D remains ambiguous. CDR3 protein: CASSFQVQNIQYF. In DNA form, the CDR3 reads TGTGCCAGTAGTTTCCAGGTTCAGAACATTCAGTACTTC.